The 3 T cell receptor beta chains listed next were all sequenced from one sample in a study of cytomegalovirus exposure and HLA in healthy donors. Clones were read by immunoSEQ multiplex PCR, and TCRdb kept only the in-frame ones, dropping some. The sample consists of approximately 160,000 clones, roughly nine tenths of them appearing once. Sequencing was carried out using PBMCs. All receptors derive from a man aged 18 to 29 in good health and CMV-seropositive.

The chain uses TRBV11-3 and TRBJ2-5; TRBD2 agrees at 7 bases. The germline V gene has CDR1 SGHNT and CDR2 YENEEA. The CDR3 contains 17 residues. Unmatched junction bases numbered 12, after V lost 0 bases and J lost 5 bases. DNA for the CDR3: TGTGCCAGCAGCTTAGATTTTTCGGCGGGAGTTTCGGAGACCCAGTACTTC. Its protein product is CASSLDFSAGVSETQYF.

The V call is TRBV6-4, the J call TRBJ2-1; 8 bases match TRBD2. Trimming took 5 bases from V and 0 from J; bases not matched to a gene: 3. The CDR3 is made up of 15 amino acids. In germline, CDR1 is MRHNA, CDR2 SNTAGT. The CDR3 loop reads CASSPREGSYNEQFF. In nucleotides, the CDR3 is TGTGCCAGCAGTCCCCGGGAGGGCTCCTACAATGAGCAGTTCTTC.

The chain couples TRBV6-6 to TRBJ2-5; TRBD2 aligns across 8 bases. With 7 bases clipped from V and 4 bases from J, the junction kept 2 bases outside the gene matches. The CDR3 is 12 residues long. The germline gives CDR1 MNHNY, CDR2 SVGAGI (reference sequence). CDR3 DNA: TGTGCCAGCAAAGCGGGGGTAGAGACCCAGTACTTC. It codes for CASKAGVETQYF.